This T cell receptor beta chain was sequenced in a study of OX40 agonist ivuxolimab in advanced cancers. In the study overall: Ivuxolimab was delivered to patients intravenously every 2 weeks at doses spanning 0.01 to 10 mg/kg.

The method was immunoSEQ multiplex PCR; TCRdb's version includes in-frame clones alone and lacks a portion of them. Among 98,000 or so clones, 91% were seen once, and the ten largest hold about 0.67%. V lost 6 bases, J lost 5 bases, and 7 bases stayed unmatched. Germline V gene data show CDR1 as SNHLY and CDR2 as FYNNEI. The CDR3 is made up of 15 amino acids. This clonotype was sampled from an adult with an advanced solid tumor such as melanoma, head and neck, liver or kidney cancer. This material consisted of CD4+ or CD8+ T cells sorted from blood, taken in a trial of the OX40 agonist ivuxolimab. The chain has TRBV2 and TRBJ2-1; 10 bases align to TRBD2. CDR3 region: CASRATSGSHNEQFF. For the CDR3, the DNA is TGTGCCAGCAGGGCGACTAGCGGGTCCCACAATGAGCAGTTCTTC.